Sequencing of this T cell receptor beta chain was carried out in a study of cytomegalovirus exposure and HLA in healthy donors. The overall study: As released early, the data held about 85 million unique TCRs from HLA-typed donors.

The count of this clone is one. Its cognate antigen is unknown. Findings and limits, study-wide: Rare TCR sequences dominated, though some public TCRs recurred in many donors. HLA alleles were associated with some 17,000 TCR beta sequences in a later analysis at 0.05 false discovery rate. Reports credit the classifier with highly specific, highly sensitive diagnosis of cytomegalovirus status.

CDR3 length: 14 residues. V lost 5 bases, J lost 6 bases, and 15 bases lay in between. Germline assignment: CDR1 SGDLS and CDR2 YYNGEE. PCR employed 60 Vbeta and 13 Jbeta primers. The table came from immunoSEQ multiplex PCR; TCRdb's copy has only in-frame clones and leaves some out. The sample records about 160,000 clones, about 85% being singletons. This sequence was found in a young man in good health and CMV-seropositive. V and J are TRBV9 and TRBJ2-1; TRBD2 is a possible D gene (6 bases). Sequenced material: PBMCs. CDR3 protein: CASSGARGFNEQFF. The CDR3 DNA reads TGTGCCAGCAGTGGGGCCCGGGGGTTCAATGAGCAGTTCTTC. The complete variable domain, with remaining parts taken from reference TRBV9 and TRBJ2-1, reads DSGVTQTPKHLITATGQRVTLRCSPRSGDLSVYWYQQSLDQGLQFLIQYYNGEERAKGNILERFSAQQFPDLHSELNLSSLELGDSALYFCASSGARGFNEQFFGPGTRLTVL.